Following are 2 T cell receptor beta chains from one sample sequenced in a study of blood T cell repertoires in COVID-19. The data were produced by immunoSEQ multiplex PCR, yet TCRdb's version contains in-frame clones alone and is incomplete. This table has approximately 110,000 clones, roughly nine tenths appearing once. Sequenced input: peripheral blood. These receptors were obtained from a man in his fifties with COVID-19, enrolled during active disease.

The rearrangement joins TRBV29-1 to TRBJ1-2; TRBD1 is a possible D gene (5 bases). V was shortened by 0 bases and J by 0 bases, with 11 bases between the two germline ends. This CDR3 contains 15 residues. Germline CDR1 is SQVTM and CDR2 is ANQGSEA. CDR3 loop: CSVEDPWGSNYGYTF. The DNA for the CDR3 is TGCAGCGTTGAAGATCCCTGGGGCTCTAACTATGGCTACACCTTC.

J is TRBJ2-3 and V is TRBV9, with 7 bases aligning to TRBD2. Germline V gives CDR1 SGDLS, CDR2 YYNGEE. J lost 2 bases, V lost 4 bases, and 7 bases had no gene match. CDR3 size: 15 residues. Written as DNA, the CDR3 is TGTGCCAGCAGCCGGGGGAGGGCCCTCACAGATACGCAGTATTTT. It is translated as CASSRGRALTDTQYF.